This T cell receptor (beta chain) appears in the sequencing data of a study of monozygotic twins with inflammatory bowel disease. Study results and caveats: On the inverse Simpson index, IBD patients scored lower for TCRbeta diversity than healthy co-twins. Compared with healthy twins, IBD patients shared fewer clonotypes with others, especially with disease activity. The data gave no support to a single strong IBD-associated signal or clonotype.

Generation of cDNA took place in eight separate reactions per sample. Following a re-call of the 5' RACE reads, TCRdb has one entry per CDR3 protein and lacks DNA. This sample carries 300,000 to 400,000 distinct CDR3 sequences, with around 2% going to the ten biggest clones. Germline V CDR1 and CDR2: SGHRS, YFSETQ. This CDR3 comprises 14 residues. As regards this clonotype: Its antigen is unidentified.

V is TRBV5-1 and J is TRBJ1-1; the D call from TCRdb, TRBD1, cannot be confirmed without DNA. This receptor was obtained from a human donor with ulcerative colitis or Crohn's disease, or a healthy co-twin of an affected twin (not recorded which). Material: blood. The CDR3 sequence: CASSRSGRNTEAFF.